This record concerns one T cell receptor beta chain sequence. The CDR3 length is 13 residues. The V gene's germline CDR1 is LNHDA and CDR2 SQIVND (reference sequence). Trimming pared 2 bases from V and 5 bases from J, leaving 9 bases between. In the original analysis: The assay estimated nucleated cells by amplifying reference gene primers. Clones were read by immunoSEQ multiplex PCR, and TCRdb kept only the in-frame ones, dropping some. V, J and clone size reflect that table, while D and trimming were determined from the DNA. This repertoire shows a few hundred thousand clones, roughly 90% found once; its top ten account for 2.5% to 3.5%. This sample stems from a study of blood T cell repertoires in COVID-19. Study information: The origin of the acute and convalescent COVID-19 samples was the United States, Italy and Spain. T cells, B-cell-depleted T cells, or PBMCs supplied cDNA or gDNA.

Patients at the Seattle site were enrolled during active infection and followed longitudinally. J is TRBJ2-5 and V is TRBV19; D is ambiguous. This clonotype originated in a woman aged 25 to 39 with COVID-19, enrolled during active disease. Sequenced sample: peripheral blood. CDR3 residues: CASSINSRETQYF. CDR3 nucleotides: TGTGCCAGTAGTATAAACAGCAGGGAGACCCAGTACTTC. Combining the CDR3 with reference TRBV19 and TRBJ2-5 gives the whole variable domain DGGITQSPKYLFRKEGQNVTLSCEQNLNHDAMYWYRQDPGQGLRLIYYSQIVNDFQKGDIAEGYSVSREKKESFPLTVTSAQKNPTAFYLCASSINSRETQYFGPGTRLLVL.